The 27 T cell receptor beta chains in this list originate from one sample, sequenced in a study of long-term antiretroviral therapy in people with HIV. Survey-level resolution applied to immunoSEQ assay v3.0. Some clones are missing from TCRdb's copy, which holds only in-frame ones; the method was immunoSEQ multiplex PCR. The sample comprises 20,000 to 30,000 clones, approximately 82% of which are singletons, and roughly 4.6% rests with the top ten. The sequencing here drew on unsorted PBMCs, taken 3 years after starting antiretroviral therapy. The receptors come from a man younger than 35 with HIV.

This clone appeared a few times. This chain joins TRBV4-2 and TRBJ2-2, with 9 bases matching TRBD2. Germline V gene sequence: CDR1 LGHNA, CDR2 YNFKEQ. This CDR3 has 16 residues. The V and J ends lost 1 base and 7 bases, in that order; junction bases with no gene match: 7. The chain's CDR3 is CASSQGTQRGVGELFF. DNA of the CDR3: TGTGCCAGCAGCCAAGGGACTCAGCGGGGGGTCGGGGAGCTGTTTTTT.

This clone was counted once. The J gene is TRBJ2-1, the V gene TRBV7-9; 11 bases line up with TRBD1. V was pared by 2 bases and J by 5 bases, with 11 bases of the junction left unmatched. The CDR3 is 18 residues long. CDR1 and CDR2 from the germline V gene are SEHNR and FQNEAQ (reference sequence). CDR3 sequence: CASSLPSAGTGGNNEQFF. CDR3 DNA: TGTGCCAGCAGCTTACCGAGCGCCGGGACAGGGGGAAACAATGAGCAGTTCTTC. The full variable domain, its missing parts supplied by reference TRBV7-9 and TRBJ2-1, is DTGVSQNPRHKITKRGQNVTFRCDPISEHNRLYWYRQTLGQGPEFLTYFQNEAQLEKSRLLSDRFSAERPKGSFSTLEIQRTEQGDSAMYLCASSLPSAGTGGNNEQFFGPGTRLTVL.

This clone was recorded a few times. The chain couples TRBV5-4 to TRBJ1-5; D ambiguous. Per germline, CDR1 SGHNT and CDR2 YYREEE (reference sequence). The V gene lost 1 base and the J gene lost 6 bases, with 5 bases spanning the gap. CDR3 length equals 12 residues. CDR3 bases: TGTGCCAGCAGCTTGATGGGTCAGCCCCAGCATTTT. This translates into CASSLMGQPQHF.

This chain uses TRBV6-5 with TRBJ2-2, with a tentative D call TRBD1 (5 bases). Germline V lookup: CDR1 MNHEY, CDR2 SVGAGI. The CDR3 runs to 15 residues. V lost 0 bases, J lost 6 bases, and 11 bases lay in between. DNA for the CDR3: TGTGCCAGCAGTTACTCTACCCCAGGGCCCGGGGAGCTGTTTTTT. It specifies CASSYSTPGPGELFF.

The gene calls are TRBV29-1 and TRBJ2-3; no reliable D call. Trimming removed 8 bases from V and 5 bases from J, with 14 bases in between. The germline V gene encodes CDR1 SQVTM and CDR2 ANQGSEA. The CDR3 has 12 amino acids. The CDR3 DNA sequence: TGCAGCCTACCTTCAGACGGAGATACGCAGTATTTT. Its protein is CSLPSDGDTQYF.

The chain is built from TRBV19 and TRBJ1-5; D gene uncertain. The CDR3 is 15 amino acids. V shed 3 bases and J shed 4 bases, with 13 bases lying between them. CDR1 and CDR2 (germline): LNHDA, SQIVND (reference sequence). CDR3 coding DNA: TGTGCCAGTAGTATGAGGCGGGTTAGGAATCAGCCCCAGCATTTT. It codes for CASSMRRVRNQPQHF.

The genes are TRBV6-1 and TRBJ2-7; D perhaps matches TRBD1 (5 bases). Trimming shortened V by 4 bases and J by 5 bases, and 9 bases separated the two germline ends. CDR3 length equals 12 residues. Per the germline V gene, CDR1 is MNHNS and CDR2 is SASEGT. CDR3 sequence: CASSGSGNEQYF. The DNA for the CDR3 is TGTGCCAGCAGTGGCTCAGGGAACGAGCAGTACTTC.

The chain couples TRBV6-1 to TRBJ1-1, with a tentative D call TRBD1 (5 bases). Germline V gene data show CDR1 as MNHNS and CDR2 as SASEGT. CDR3 length: 13 amino acids. V gave up 5 bases and J gave up 1 base, with 8 bases separating them. The CDR3 region is CASSLTENTEAFF. The CDR3 coding sequence is TGTGCCAGCAGTCTGACAGAGAACACTGAAGCTTTCTTT.

The table lists this clone with a few counts. The CDR3 DNA sequence: TGTGCCAGCAGCCGGGGCAGGGGGGCCTCAGATACGCAGTATTTT. Translating it yields CASSRGRGASDTQYF. This chain uses TRBV4-2 with TRBJ2-3, with TRBD1 as a possible D gene (7 bases). The germline V and J ends were trimmed by 4 bases and 4 bases, with 15 bases remaining between them. CDR3 size: 15 residues. CDR1 and CDR2 (germline): LGHNA, YNFKEQ.

By share, this clone ranks as medium-sized (0.01 to 0.1%). The genes are TRBV11-2 and TRBJ2-7; 9 bases align to TRBD1. The V gene end was trimmed by 6 bases and the J gene end by 2 bases; junction bases not matched to a gene: 8. Germline values: CDR1 SGHAT, CDR2 FQNNGV. The CDR3 sequence is 15 residues long. The CDR3 loop is CASRPTDRGTYEQYF. The CDR3 DNA is TGTGCCAGCAGACCAACCGACAGGGGGACCTACGAGCAGTACTTC. Filled out from reference TRBV11-2 and TRBJ2-7, the complete variable domain reads EAGVAQSPRYKIIEKRQSVAFWCNPISGHATLYWYQQILGQGPKLLIQFQNNGVVDDSQLPKDRFSAERLKGVDSTLKIQPAKLEDSAVYLCASRPTDRGTYEQYFGPGTRLTVT.

The V call is TRBV7-8, the J call TRBJ2-2; D may be TRBD2 (5 bases). V lost 5 bases and J 1 base, leaving 20 bases between the germline ends. Germline lookup yields CDR1 SGHVS and CDR2 FQNEAQ. This CDR3 has 18 residues. This chain's CDR3 is CASSPDLGLLQNTGELFF. The CDR3 DNA follows: TGTGCCAGCAGCCCCGATCTCGGACTGTTACAGAACACCGGGGAGCTGTTTTTT.

This clone showed up just a few times. CDR3 coding DNA: TGTGCCAGCAGCTTTATACCGACCTACTATGGCTACACCTTC. It encodes CASSFIPTYYGYTF. This sequence joins TRBV7-9 and TRBJ1-2; D is unresolved. The CDR3 contains 14 residues. CDR1 and CDR2 from the germline V gene are SEHNR and FQNEAQ (reference sequence). The ends were cut back, 3 bases at V and 3 bases at J, with 11 bases in the middle.

The rearrangement uses TRBV5-6 and TRBJ1-1, with D unresolved. The germline gives CDR1 SGHDT, CDR2 YYEEEE. The CDR3 runs to 14 residues. With 3 bases removed from V and 1 base from J, the gap between germline ends came to 10 bases. CDR3 nucleotides: TGTGCCAGCAGCTATCTGATGACGAACACTGAAGCTTTCTTT. This translates into CASSYLMTNTEAFF.

The chain has TRBV2 and TRBJ2-7; D perhaps matches TRBD1 (6 bases). The V end was cut by 4 bases, the J end by 0 bases, with 16 bases between. The CDR3 is 16 residues long. Looked up from germline, CDR1 is SNHLY and CDR2 is FYNNEI. CDR3 nucleotides: TGTGCCAGCAGTGTCGCCCGGACAGATCCCTCCTACGAGCAGTACGTC. It specifies CASSVARTDPSYEQYV.

The chain employs TRBV7-9 and TRBJ1-1; maybe TRBD1 (5 bases). CDR1 and CDR2 (germline): SEHNR, FQNEAQ (reference sequence). The V end lost 3 bases, the J end lost 0 bases, and 11 bases lay between the germline ends. CDR3 length: 15 residues. In DNA, the CDR3 is TGTGCCAGCAGCTTCCAGGGCGTCATGAACACTGAAGCTTTCTTT. Translation gives CASSFQGVMNTEAFF.

By sample fraction, this clone is medium-sized. The chain couples TRBV25-1 to TRBJ2-7; D not resolved. The CDR3 has 12 residues. Germline-derived CDR1 and CDR2 are MGHDK and SYGVNS. V lost 10 bases, J lost 1 base, and 11 bases lay in between. The CDR3 nucleotides read TGTGCCACGGGCCCGGAATCCTACGAGCAGTACTTC. Amino acid sequence: CATGPESYEQYF.

CDR3 DNA sequence: TGTGCCTGGAACCTAGGAGCCTCGGGGGGGGGCCACGAGCAGTACTTC. The encoded protein is CAWNLGASGGGHEQYF. The J gene is TRBJ2-7, the V gene TRBV30; 8 bases are shared with TRBD2. CDR1 GTSNPN and CDR2 SVGIG come from the germline V gene (reference sequence). The CDR3 runs 16 residues. Trimming removed 4 bases from V and 5 bases from J; junction bases left unmatched: 16.

This clone showed up just a few times. The V call is TRBV6-1, the J call TRBJ2-7, with TRBD1 as a possible D gene (6 bases). CDR3 length: 12 amino acids. The V and J ends lost 0 bases and 6 bases respectively, with 6 bases between them. Per the germline V gene, CDR1 is MNHNS and CDR2 is SASEGT. This CDR3 reads CASSEAGGEQYV. The CDR3 nucleotides read TGTGCCAGCAGTGAAGCAGGGGGCGAGCAGTACGTC.

The genes are TRBV30 and TRBJ1-6; D possibly corresponds to TRBD1 (6 bases). Trimming stripped 2 bases from V and 11 bases from J, with 19 bases between. The CDR3 covers 15 residues. Per the germline V gene, CDR1 is GTSNPN and CDR2 is SVGIG (reference sequence). The CDR3, as DNA: TGTGCCTGGAGTTGGGACGGGACCGCAGGGGCACCCCTCCACTTT. It specifies CAWSWDGTAGAPLHF.

The chain is built from TRBV2 and TRBJ2-6; D is possibly TRBD1 (6 bases). Germline CDR1 SNHLY, CDR2 FYNNEI. The CDR3 is 14 residues long. The V gene lost 7 bases and the J gene lost 4 bases, with 11 bases spanning the gap. Here the CDR3 DNA reads TGTGCCAGCACCTGGGACATCGGGGCCAACGTCCTGACTTTC. Encoded protein: CASTWDIGANVLTF.

The chain recombines TRBV6-6 with TRBJ2-3; D possibly corresponds to TRBD1 (5 bases). CDR3 length: 14 amino acids. Germline CDR1 is MNHNY and CDR2 is SVGAGI (reference sequence). With 8 bases removed from V and 0 bases from J, the gap between germline ends came to 12 bases. The CDR3 DNA follows: TGTGCCAGCTCTGAAGGACACAGCACAGATACGCAGTATTTT. The encoded protein is CASSEGHSTDTQYF.

A single count supports this clone. V gene TRBV11-2 combines with J gene TRBJ1-2; perhaps TRBD1 as D (5 bases). CDR3 length equals 13 residues. V dropped 2 bases and J dropped 6 bases, with 10 bases sitting between them. CDR1 is SGHAT, CDR2 FQNNGV, per germline. CDR3 in amino acids: CASSLRDGDGYTF. DNA of the CDR3: TGTGCCAGCAGCTTAAGGGACGGTGATGGCTACACCTTC.

The gene calls are TRBV6-1 and TRBJ2-2, with unresolved D. The CDR3 totals 11 residues. Germline V gives CDR1 MNHNS, CDR2 SASEGT. Trimming took off 10 bases at V and 4 bases at J, with 7 bases between the two ends. CDR3 sequence (DNA): TGTGCCACTCAAAGCACCGGGGAGCTGTTTTTT. It encodes CATQSTGELFF.

V is TRBV5-8 and J is TRBJ1-1; possibly TRBD1 for D (5 bases). V was shortened by 2 bases and J by 6 bases, with 14 bases between the two germline ends. CDR1 and CDR2 from the germline V gene are SGHTS and YDEGEE. This CDR3 comprises 14 residues. The CDR3 nucleotides are TGTGCCAGCAGCTTTAAGGGGAGGGGACCTGAAGCTTTCTTT. The encoded protein is CASSFKGRGPEAFF.

This chain uses TRBV11-3 with TRBJ2-3; 10 bases agree with TRBD1. The junction had 8 bases not matched to a gene; V was cut back by 3 bases and J by 2 bases. CDR1 is SGHNT, CDR2 YENEEA, per germline. The CDR3 contains 17 residues. This CDR3 reads CASSFGSGTGVTDTQYF. CDR3 nucleotide sequence: TGTGCCAGCAGCTTTGGGTCCGGGACAGGGGTCACAGATACGCAGTATTTT.

J is TRBJ1-2 and V is TRBV6-1, with D unclear. With 3 bases removed from V and 3 bases from J, the gap between germline ends came to 11 bases. The CDR3 has 14 amino acids. Germline-derived CDR1 and CDR2 are MNHNS and SASEGT. CDR3 in amino acids: CASSDVGGDYGYTF. CDR3 DNA: TGTGCCAGCAGTGATGTGGGTGGGGACTATGGCTACACCTTC.

The chain employs TRBV6-5 and TRBJ1-1; D not certain. CDR1 MNHEY and CDR2 SVGAGI come from the germline V gene. V lost 5 bases to trimming and J lost 10 bases, with 14 bases between them. The CDR3 has 12 amino acids. CDR3 bases: TGTGCCAGCAGTAACCCCCGTGGCCCAGCTTTCTTT. Translating it yields CASSNPRGPAFF.